The 14 T cell receptor beta chains below all came from one sample that was sequenced in a study of blood T cell repertoires in COVID-19. Produced via immunoSEQ multiplex PCR; TCRdb's table is partial and in-frame only. Of 300,000 to 350,000 clones in the sample, about 91% were seen once. Material: peripheral blood. The receptors were gathered from a man under 40 with COVID-19, enrolled during active disease.

This clone was seen a single time. The J gene is TRBJ1-5, the V gene TRBV19; TRBD1 agrees at 8 bases. The germline V gene encodes CDR1 LNHDA and CDR2 SQIVND (reference sequence). The CDR3 contains 15 residues. After removal of 6 bases from V and 4 bases from J, the junction contained 8 bases not matched to a gene. The CDR3 reads CASRTGTGLNQPQHF. The CDR3 bases are TGTGCCAGTAGGACCGGGACAGGATTAAATCAGCCCCAGCATTTT. The entire variable domain, with the rest obtained from reference TRBV19 and TRBJ1-5, is as follows: DGGITQSPKYLFRKEGQNVTLSCEQNLNHDAMYWYRQDPGQGLRLIYYSQIVNDFQKGDIAEGYSVSREKKESFPLTVTSAQKNPTAFYLCASRTGTGLNQPQHFGDGTRLSIL.

The rearrangement uses TRBV9 and TRBJ2-2; D might be TRBD2 (5 bases). V was pared by 4 bases and J by 1 base, with 17 bases between. The length of the CDR3 is 17 residues. Germline-derived CDR1 and CDR2 are SGDLS and YYNGEE. Here the CDR3 DNA reads TGTGCCAGCAGCCCTCACCCTGAGGGCGGGAACACCGGGGAGCTGTTTTTT. This codes for CASSPHPEGGNTGELFF. The variable domain in full, with the rest retrieved from reference TRBV9 and TRBJ2-2, is DSGVTQTPKHLITATGQRVTLRCSPRSGDLSVYWYQQSLDQGLQFLIQYYNGEERAKGNILERFSAQQFPDLHSELNLSSLELGDSALYFCASSPHPEGGNTGELFFGEGSRLTVL.

The chain carries TRBV18 and TRBJ1-2, with 8 bases fitting TRBD1. The junction had 8 bases not matched to a gene; V was cut back by 6 bases and J by 2 bases. The CDR3 runs 15 residues. Germline CDR1 reads KGHSH; CDR2 reads LQKENI. The CDR3 here is CASSYQDRENYGYTF. CDR3 DNA sequence: TGTGCCAGCTCTTACCAGGACAGGGAAAACTATGGCTACACCTTC.

The chain joins TRBV19 to TRBJ2-4; D may be TRBD1 (6 bases). V was pared by 7 bases and J by 3 bases, with 19 bases between. The CDR3 consists of 16 residues. Germline-derived CDR1 and CDR2 are LNHDA and SQIVND (reference sequence). The CDR3 here is CASKAGTTEGKNIQYF. The CDR3 nucleotides are TGTGCCAGTAAGGCCGGGACAACGGAAGGCAAAAACATTCAGTACTTC. The entire variable domain, with the rest obtained from reference TRBV19 and TRBJ2-4, is as follows: DGGITQSPKYLFRKEGQNVTLSCEQNLNHDAMYWYRQDPGQGLRLIYYSQIVNDFQKGDIAEGYSVSREKKESFPLTVTSAQKNPTAFYLCASKAGTTEGKNIQYFGAGTRLSVL.

V and J are TRBV3-1 (or the pseudogene TRBV3-2) and TRBJ1-3; 9 nucleotides match TRBD1. The CDR3 has 14 residues. J gave up 4 bases and V 4 bases, and 2 bases lay outside the gene matches. Germline V gene data show CDR1 as LGHDT and CDR2 as YNNKEL (reference sequence). Here the CDR3 reads CASSLTGGGNTIYF. The CDR3 DNA follows: TGTGCCAGCAGCCTGACAGGGGGAGGAAACACCATATATTTT.

The rearrangement uses TRBV3-1 (or the pseudogene TRBV3-2) and TRBJ2-2; TRBD1 aligns across 8 bases. From germline, CDR1 is LGHDT and CDR2 YNNKEL (reference sequence). V gave up 1 base and J gave up 6 bases; unmatched junction bases: 4. This CDR3 spans 15 amino acids. The CDR3 nucleotides read TGTGCCAGCAGCCAAGGGACAGGGAAGTCCGGGGAGCTGTTTTTT. It is translated as CASSQGTGKSGELFF.

The chain links TRBV9 to TRBJ1-2; 7 positions match TRBD1. There are 15 residues in the CDR3. J lost 1 base, V lost 0 bases, and 3 bases had no gene match. Germline V gives CDR1 SGDLS, CDR2 YYNGEE. The CDR3 sequence is CASSVGQGRNYGYTF. The CDR3 bases are TGTGCCAGCAGCGTAGGACAGGGCCGTAACTATGGCTACACCTTC.

The chain employs TRBV3-1 (or the pseudogene TRBV3-2) and TRBJ1-2; the D gene is possibly TRBD1 (5 bases). Per the germline V gene, CDR1 is LGHDT and CDR2 is YNNKEL (reference sequence). The CDR3 totals 15 residues. Trimming shortened V by 2 bases and J by 8 bases, and 18 bases separated the two germline ends. CDR3 sequence: CASSQRPVGAQGYTF. In DNA form, the CDR3 reads TGTGCCAGCAGCCAACGTCCCGTTGGGGCGCAAGGCTACACCTTC.

CDR3 protein: CASSYAGAGYTEAFF. The DNA for the CDR3 is TGTGCCAGCAGTTACGCGGGGGCGGGGTACACTGAAGCTTTCTTT. The V gene is TRBV6-2 or TRBV6-3, the J gene TRBJ1-1; TRBD1 is a possible D gene (6 bases). This CDR3 comprises 15 residues. The V end lost 2 bases, the J end lost 3 bases, and 13 bases lay between the germline ends. The germline CDR1 and CDR2 sequences are MNHEY and SVGEGT.

This clone was seen a few times. This chain connects TRBV6-5 to TRBJ2-7; D is perhaps TRBD1 (6 bases). The CDR3 extends over 16 amino acids. Trimming left V 0 bases short and J 2 bases short, with 14 bases between. Germline V gives CDR1 MNHEY, CDR2 SVGAGI. The CDR3 sequence is CASSYSWGPPTYEQYF. DNA for the CDR3: TGTGCCAGCAGTTACTCGTGGGGGCCGCCCACCTACGAGCAGTACTTC.

The rearrangement joins TRBV2 to TRBJ2-3; D unresolved. Germline V CDR1 and CDR2: SNHLY, FYNNEI. The CDR3 sequence is 13 residues long. V lost 4 bases, J lost 0 bases, and 5 bases lay in between. The chain's CDR3 is CASSVLSTDTQYF. The DNA of the CDR3 is TGTGCCAGCAGTGTGCTAAGCACAGATACGCAGTATTTT.

This sequence joins TRBV19 and TRBJ2-4; TRBD2 might be the D (5 bases). Germline CDR1 is LNHDA and CDR2 is SQIVND (reference sequence). The CDR3 totals 14 residues. V was cut by 5 bases and J by 8 bases, with 16 bases left in between. The CDR3 spells CASSVVTDGDIQYF. DNA for the CDR3: TGTGCCAGTAGTGTTGTCACGGACGGGGACATTCAGTACTTC.

The gene calls are TRBV10-3 and TRBJ2-7, with 10 bases identical to TRBD2. Germline CDR1 and CDR2: ENHRY and SYGVKD. This CDR3 comprises 13 residues. V dropped 6 bases and J dropped 5; count of bases not matched to a gene: 4. CDR3 region: CAIRPSGSDEQYF. CDR3 DNA sequence: TGTGCCATCAGACCTAGCGGGAGCGACGAGCAGTACTTC.

The chain links TRBV11-2 to TRBJ2-2, with 16 bases aligning to TRBD2. V lost 7 bases to trimming and J lost 4 bases; unmatched junction nucleotides: 6. This CDR3 region has 17 residues. Germline loops: CDR1 SGHAT, CDR2 FQNNGV. The CDR3 DNA is TGTGCCAGCACCAAGGGACTAGCGGGAGGGGGCACCGGGGAGCTGTTTTTT. Its translation is CASTKGLAGGGTGELFF.